This T cell receptor beta chain was identified in a study of shared clonotypes between healthy human individuals. On this clone itself: Its antigen remains unknown.

The CDR3 loop spans 16 amino acids. Germline CDR1 is MNHEY and CDR2 is SVGAGI. With 4 bases removed from V and 1 base from J, the gap between germline ends came to 15 bases. Splitting of each subset's genomic DNA was done evenly across several immunoSEQ plates. An approximately 200 ng quantity of DNA, roughly 29,000 T cell genomes, went into the sorted-subset replicate PCRs. Some clones are missing from TCRdb's copy, which holds only in-frame ones; the method was immunoSEQ multiplex PCR. Here the sample spans some 2 million clones, about 94% being singletons. Naive CD8 populations comprised CD45RO-negative cells positively selected for CCR7, excluding terminally differentiated effector memory CD45RA+ cells. Study conclusions and caveats: Non-shared clonotypes showed lower generation probabilities than clonotypes common to all four donors.

The chain combines TRBV6-5 with TRBJ2-3; D may correspond to TRBD1 or TRBD2 (6 bases each). The receptor comes from a man aged 18 to 29 in good health. The sequenced sample was naive CD8+ T cells sorted from blood. The CDR3 bases are TGTGCCAGCAGTTCCTACAGGGAGGCGGGCACAGATACGCAGTATTTT. This codes for CASSSYREAGTDTQYF.